This T cell receptor beta chain was recorded in a study of blood T cell repertoires in COVID-19 (dated by TCRdb to 2018 to 2020). As for the study more broadly: Samples covering the acute and convalescent phases of COVID-19 were provided by collaborators in the United States, Italy and Spain. The prospective study material was composed of cDNA or gDNA derived from T cells, B-cell-depleted T cells, or PBMCs. Subjects who had been exposed to COVID-19, were actively infected with it, or had recovered from it provided the deeply sampled blood TCRbeta repertoires that made up the dataset. The repertoires were released in a freely available public database meant as a resource for research on the immune response to SARS-CoV-2. The samples were drawn from the first 160 participants of the ongoing ImmuneRACE study and from over 950 subjects provided by 6 global collaborators. Nearly every sample came with metadata listing a de-identified subject ID, COVID-19 status, age in years and sex. HLA class I and class II types, where available, came from metadata supplied by the sample provider rather than from assay-based typing.

About this clone itself: Its antigen has not been determined. No base-level quality is on record; no much larger clone is a single base apart.

V loses 6 bases, J loses 7 bases, and the germline ends lie 16 bases apart. Via the germline V gene, CDR1 is MDHEN and CDR2 SYDVKM. From the cysteine through the phenylalanine, the CDR3 covers 13 amino acids. Solely the CDR3 DNA is kept, with 39 bases framed from the first base. TCRbeta CDR3 regions were amplified from genomic DNA using the immunoSEQ Assay, a bias-controlled multiplex PCR. In the original analysis: The number of nucleated cells in each sample was estimated by amplification of reference gene primers within the assay. Sequence reads were collapsed and filtered to measure the absolute abundance of every unique TCRbeta CDR3 rearrangement. For each sample, productive Simpson clonality was calculated by taking the square root of Simpson's diversity index across productive rearrangements. Imported from immuneACCESS, the table was reduced by TCRdb to in-frame sequences with V and J called. These copies leave out some clones; in studies compared against another copy, an unresolved V gene accounts for under half, and the cause of the remainder is not known. That table is the source of V, J and clone size, and D and trimming were worked out from the DNA. A total of more than 350,000 clones appear in this sample, more than 75% of them only once. The ten largest clones represent roughly a tenth of the sample.

Participants in the prospective study were enrolled through a virtual design, were aged about 18 to 90 years, and lived in approximately 25 United States geographic areas. Cohort assignment in the prospective study relied on participant-reported clinical history from a screening survey and a study questionnaire. Recovered participants in ImmuneRACE Cohort 3 were defined as having two consecutive negative NP/OP PCR tests, clearance from a healthcare professional, or resolution of symptoms. Mobile phlebotomists in the prospective study collected whole blood, serum and a nasopharyngeal or oropharyngeal swab from every participant. Additional blood draws and questionnaires over an approximately 2-month period could optionally be provided by prospective study participants. Blood samples from the prospective study were shipped frozen or at room temperature prior to DNA extraction. Paper-wide results and their limitations: Clinical and demographic metadata were provided uncurated, with the amount varying by source and participant.

Specimen: PBMCs or T cells enriched from blood (not recorded which). This clonotype was sampled from a woman aged 50 to 65 who had recovered from COVID-19. The V gene is TRBV28 and the J gene is TRBJ2-7; a weak D assignment points to TRBD1 (6 bases agree). The encoded CDR3 is CASSFRPGDEQYF. The DNA sequence is as follows: TGTGCCAGCAGCTTTCGTCCAGGGGATGAGCAGTACTTC.